This T cell receptor beta chain is drawn from a study of blood T cells in healthy people across ages (dated by TCRdb to between 2015 and 2016). Concerning the study at large: In model experiments, template switching captured about one uniquely barcoded TCR beta cDNA molecule for every two T cells. To avoid experimental bias, donors of different ages were distributed randomly across sequencing lanes. The donors were split into four age groups: young (average approximately 16 years), middle-aged (about 40), aged (around 67) and long-lived (approximately 80). Using the same blood draw, the study looked at two additional independent replicas of 1 million unique cDNA reads for two donors, one aged 18 to 30 and the other aged 80 or older. To track age-related changes in TCR beta repertoire diversity, the study relied on deep sequencing normalized with unique cDNA molecular identifiers. General conclusions and limits of the study: Observed TCR beta diversity correlated strongly with the percentage of naive T cells measured by flow cytometry. Because donor CMV infection status was unknown, age-related changes in expanded clonotypes were potentially confounded. Since profiling was done on bulk unsorted PBMCs, naive and antigen-experienced compartments could not be conclusively compared. The long-lived group showed more naive CD4+ T cells, fewer expanded clones and increased TCR diversity than the aged group, suggesting age selection. As age increased, observed TCR beta diversity per million T cells dropped in a roughly linear way, and a significant reduction was already evident by age roughly 40. Estimates of total diversity from one million sequenced T cells were regarded as lower bounds and underestimates.

The CDR3 runs 15 amino acids, cysteine and phenylalanine included. This entry keeps only the CDR3 DNA: 45 bases, framed from base 1. For CDR1 and CDR2, the germline V gene lists SGHRS and YFSETQ. Relative to germline, V is 0 bases shorter and J is 0 bases shorter, with 9 bases between their ends. The library was generated by 5' RACE. The sample was run on an Illumina HiSeq 2500. A second PCR of roughly 6 to 12 cycles was performed with a sample-barcoded 5' primer and a J-beta primer mix. A template-switch 5' adaptor carrying 12 random nucleotides introduced a unique molecular identifier onto each TCR beta cDNA molecule. Each sample yielded at least 2.5 million CDR3-containing paired-end reads. First-strand cDNA was synthesized from all RNA with the Mint cDNA synthesis kit, primed by a TRBC-specific oligonucleotide. Following uracil-DNA glycosylase treatment, a first 18-cycle PCR with universal primers M1SS and BC2_uni_R was performed on all cDNA. Processing in the source paper ran as follows. Normalization of each sample was performed by random selection of 1 million high-quality reads, each carrying a distinct molecular identifier. Reads sharing molecular identifiers were discarded rather than binned into consensus sequences. MiTCR, run with a Q25 quality threshold and the strictest error-elimination algorithm, handled CDR3 identification, clonotype clustering and error correction. A nonparametric unseen species model with Euler transformation was used to estimate a lower bound on total TCR beta diversity. TCRdb trimmed the raw reads at Q25, called clones with MiXCR and kept productive beta chains. CDR3 protein sequences are deduplicated, and each keeps its most common genes and DNA. The V and J calls and clone size come from TCRdb's table, not from the authors' own analysis. The sample records hundreds of thousands of distinct CDR3 sequences, approximately 40% of which are singletons. About 30% of the sample is taken by the ten largest.

For this clonotype: Its binding antigen is unknown. Qualities for individual bases were not recorded, and no much larger clone is one base off.

Donors were 35 to 40 systemically healthy Caucasian individuals from Russia aged roughly 6 to 100 years. Each donor gave about 9.7 milliliters of peripheral blood, drawn into EDTA-treated Vacutainer tubes. PBMCs were isolated by Ficoll-Paque density-gradient centrifugation, with at least 7 million obtained per sample. Total RNA was extracted from PBMCs with Trizol reagent, with at least 6 micrograms obtained per sample. Naive CD45RAhigh/CD27high T cell percentages were measured by flow cytometry on a PBMC aliquot from every donor. The rearranged chain carries TRBV5-1 and TRBJ1-2, with the D gene not clear enough to name. The clonotype originates from a man older than 75 in good health. Sequenced input: blood. The DNA sequence is given as TGCGCCAGCAGCTTGGCTTGGAGAGCTAACTATGGCTACACCTTC. Its coded protein is CASSLAWRANYGYTF. With all but the CDR3 taken from the reference TRBV5-1 and TRBJ1-2 genes, the full variable domain is: KAGVTQTPRYLIKTRGQQVTLSCSPISGHRSVSWYQQTPGQGLQFLFEYFSETQRNKGNFPGRFSGRQFSNSRSEMNVSTLELGDSALYLCASSLAWRANYGYTFGSGTRLTVV.